One T cell receptor (beta chain) is described in this entry. The antigen is not known. With 5 bases removed from V and 0 bases from J, the gap between germline ends came to 8 bases. Germline CDR1 MNHNY, CDR2 SVGAGI (reference sequence). The CDR3 has 14 residues. The data are from a study of cytomegalovirus exposure and HLA in healthy donors. Study-wide results and caveats: Presence/absence analyses took donor sequencing depth as roughly uniform.

The study ran its PCR with 60 Vbeta and 13 Jbeta primers. The repertoire was sequenced with immunoSEQ multiplex PCR; TCRdb's copy has only in-frame clones and lacks some. Of about 160,000 clones listed, roughly 80% are singletons. V gene TRBV6-6 combines with J gene TRBJ1-5, with D uncertain. This TCR came from a woman aged 25-40 years in good health and CMV-seropositive. Sequenced material: PBMCs. The CDR3 DNA follows: TGTGCCAGCAGTGCTACTTATAGCAATCAGCCCCAGCATTTT. This encodes CASSATYSNQPQHF.